This T cell receptor beta chain was obtained from a study of blood T cell repertoires in COVID-19. The overall study: From the United States, Italy and Spain came samples of acute and convalescent COVID-19. Nucleic acid was either cDNA or gDNA, and it came from T cells, B-cell-depleted T cells, or PBMCs.

In the authors' workflow: Amplified reference gene primers provided the basis for estimating nucleated cell counts. TCRdb keeps only in-frame clones here, not all; method: immunoSEQ multiplex PCR. From that table come the V and J calls and clone size; the DNA was used to work out D and trimming. The repertoire includes some 190,000 clones, around 89% of them detected once, and approximately 4% sits in the top ten. Germline CDR1 MNHEY, CDR2 SVGEGT. Trimming pared 4 bases from V and 0 bases from J, leaving 13 bases between. This CDR3 has 15 amino acids. V and J are TRBV6-2 or TRBV6-3 and TRBJ2-7; TRBD2 is a possible D gene (5 bases). The clonotype was recovered from a human donor in a cohort sampled during active COVID-19. The sample taken for sequencing was peripheral blood. The CDR3 loop is CASSSPDSRSYEQYF. The CDR3 DNA follows: TGTGCCAGCAGTTCCCCGGACTCCCGCTCCTACGAGCAGTACTTC.